These 22 T cell receptor beta chains came from one sample sequenced in a study of shared clonotypes between healthy human individuals. Here immunoSEQ multiplex PCR was the method, and the copy in TCRdb shows in-frame clones only, minus some. The repertoire includes roughly 2.4 million clones, approximately 96% of them detected once, and less than 0.15% sits in the top ten. The sequenced sample consisted of naive CD4+ T cells sorted from blood. Subset denoted: CD45RA+ positively selected. These receptors all come from a young man in good health.

This CDR3 is CASSKQGRNTEAFF. CDR3 nucleotides: TGTGCCAGCAGCAAACAGGGGAGGAACACTGAAGCTTTCTTT. The gene calls are TRBV28 and TRBJ1-1; 7 nucleotides line up with TRBD1. Germline V gene sequence: CDR1 MDHEN, CDR2 SYDVKM. Germline trimming cut 6 bases from V and 1 base from J; bases unmatched to any gene: 5. The CDR3 loop spans 14 amino acids.

The chain couples TRBV7-6 to TRBJ2-1; D is uncertain. CDR3 length equals 14 residues. Trimming removed 5 bases from V and 6 bases from J, with 14 bases in between. The germline V gene has CDR1 SGHVS and CDR2 FNYEAQ. The CDR3 protein is CASSPWGGPNEQFF. In nucleotides, the CDR3 is TGTGCCAGCAGCCCTTGGGGTGGTCCCAATGAGCAGTTCTTC.

The chain employs TRBV18 and TRBJ1-5, with 7 nucleotides matching TRBD1. This CDR3 is built from 14 residues. With 5 bases clipped from V and 10 bases from J, the junction kept 11 bases outside the gene matches. CDR1 and CDR2 from the germline V gene are KGHSH and LQKENI. The CDR3 DNA sequence: TGTGCCAGCTCAAGAACAGGGGCGCCGGGCCCCCAGCATTTT. Translating gives CASSRTGAPGPQHF.

The chain couples TRBV28 to TRBJ2-2; possible D gene TRBD1, 5 bases. The CDR3 is 13 residues long. V lost 7 bases to trimming and J lost 6 bases, with 12 bases between them. Germline CDR1 is MDHEN and CDR2 is SYDVKM. CDR3 coding DNA: TGTGCCAGCAACACCAGGGCGGCCGGGGAGCTGTTTTTT. Its translation: CASNTRAAGELFF.

The chain is built from TRBV13 and TRBJ2-3; maybe TRBD1 (5 bases). Germline V gene data show CDR1 as PRHDT and CDR2 as FYEKMQ (reference sequence). Trimming cost V 6 bases and J 6 bases, with 10 bases left between them. CDR3 size: 12 residues. CDR3 loop: CASSQNRDTQYF. CDR3 nucleotide sequence: TGTGCCAGCAGTCAGAACAGGGATACGCAGTATTTT.

The rearrangement uses TRBV2 and TRBJ2-7; D is perhaps TRBD2 (6 bases). V lost 6 bases and J 3 bases, leaving 12 bases between the germline ends. Germline V gene data show CDR1 as SNHLY and CDR2 as FYNNEI. This CDR3 spans 13 amino acids. The CDR3 sequence is CASRDGGGYEQYF. CDR3 DNA: TGTGCCAGCAGGGACGGGGGAGGCTACGAGCAGTACTTC.

J is TRBJ1-1 and V is TRBV30; D is uncertain. The CDR3 runs 13 residues. Per germline, CDR1 GTSNPN and CDR2 SVGIG (reference sequence). V lost 5 bases to trimming and J lost 2 bases, with 12 bases between them. CDR3 DNA sequence: TGTGCCTGGGGAACACAAACAAACACTGAAGCTTTCTTT. Translating gives CAWGTQTNTEAFF.

This chain joins TRBV30 and TRBJ2-3; the D is unclear. This CDR3 region has 12 residues. Germline assignment: CDR1 GTSNPN and CDR2 SVGIG (reference sequence). V lost 5 bases to trimming and J lost 3 bases, with 9 bases between them. As DNA, the CDR3 is TGTGCCTGGGTAGGGCTAACAGATACGCAGTATTTT. This gives the protein CAWVGLTDTQYF.

The J gene is TRBJ2-5, the V gene TRBV4-3, with D possibly TRBD2 on 6 matching bases. The V end lost 0 bases, the J end lost 1 base, and 9 bases lay between the germline ends. This CDR3 spans 15 amino acids. Germline V gives CDR1 LGHNA, CDR2 YSLEER. The CDR3 spells CASSQDLAPQETQYF. CDR3 bases: TGCGCCAGCAGCCAAGACCTAGCGCCCCAAGAGACCCAGTACTTC.

The CDR3 here is CASSDYGTGARNTGELFF. In nucleotides, the CDR3 is TGTGCCAGCAGTGACTACGGGACAGGGGCCCGGAACACCGGGGAGCTGTTTTTT. The rearrangement joins TRBV6-4 to TRBJ2-2, with 10 bases lining up with TRBD1. CDR1 and CDR2 from the germline V gene are MRHNA and SNTAGT. The CDR3 extends over 18 amino acids. V was clipped by 1 base and J by 1 base; unmatched bases: 6.

The genes are TRBV30 and TRBJ1-2; D possibly corresponds to TRBD1 (6 bases). Germline CDR1 is GTSNPN and CDR2 is SVGIG (reference sequence). CDR3 length: 15 amino acids. V was shortened by 0 bases and J by 3 bases, with 14 bases between the two germline ends. In DNA form, the CDR3 reads TGTGCCTGGAGTGTACTCGGCAGGGGACACTATGGCTACACCTTC. Translating it yields CAWSVLGRGHYGYTF.

The V and J genes are TRBV5-6 and TRBJ1-2; maybe TRBD1 (5 bases). CDR3 length: 15 amino acids. CDR1 and CDR2 (germline): SGHDT, YYEEEE. Trimming stripped 0 bases from V and 4 bases from J, with 13 bases between. The CDR3, as DNA: TGTGCCAGCAGCTTGGGACAAAGGGGTGGCTATGGCTACACCTTC. Amino acid sequence: CASSLGQRGGYGYTF.

The V gene is TRBV7-2, the J gene TRBJ1-4, with D maybe TRBD1 (6 bases). V lost 4 bases to trimming and J lost 7 bases, with 16 bases between them. The CDR3 sequence is 15 residues long. In germline, CDR1 is SGHTA, CDR2 FQGNSA. The CDR3 reads CASSWAGGPGEKLFF. The DNA of the CDR3 is TGTGCCAGCAGCTGGGCTGGGGGGCCGGGTGAAAAACTGTTTTTT.

A note on this clone: Other DNA sequences within the sample encode an identical CDR3. V gene TRBV7-3 combines with J gene TRBJ2-3; D might be TRBD2 (6 bases). CDR3 length: 15 amino acids. Germline V gene lookup returns CDR1 SGHTA and CDR2 FQGTGA. Trimming removed 5 bases from V and 3 bases from J, with 15 bases in between. The CDR3 DNA sequence: TGTGCCAGCAGCCTAAGGGGACGGGGGACAGATACGCAGTATTTT. This codes for CASSLRGRGTDTQYF.

V and J are TRBV7-8 and TRBJ2-7; no definite D call. The CDR3 sequence is 15 residues long. V lost 5 bases, J lost 0 bases, and 14 bases lay in between. Germline CDR1 reads SGHVS; CDR2 reads FQNEAQ. DNA for the CDR3: TGTGCCAGCAGCGGCCCGGTATCGGGCTCCTACGAGCAGTACTTC. Translating gives CASSGPVSGSYEQYF.

This clone was detected only once. The chain recombines TRBV4-3 with TRBJ2-1, with TRBD2 identical over 9 bases. Trimming at V came to 1 base and at J to 6 bases, leaving 10 bases not matched to a gene. This CDR3 comprises 17 residues. Germline CDR1 and CDR2: LGHNA and YSLEER. The CDR3 bases are TGCGCCAGCAGCCAAGCGGTGACTAGCGGCAACCTCAATGAGCAGTTCTTC. Translation gives CASSQAVTSGNLNEQFF.

The chain is built from TRBV7-2 and TRBJ1-6; D remains ambiguous. From germline, CDR1 is SGHTA and CDR2 FQGNSA. Trimming removed 4 bases at V and 7 bases at J, with 14 bases between. This CDR3 has 15 residues. CDR3 coding DNA: TGTGCCAGCAGCTCGGGTGGGAATTGGAATTCACCCCTCCACTTT. This sequence encodes CASSSGGNWNSPLHF.

The chain employs TRBV30 and TRBJ1-2; no clear D. This CDR3 is 15 amino acids long. V was pared by 3 bases and J by 1 base, with 15 bases between. Germline values: CDR1 GTSNPN, CDR2 SVGIG (reference sequence). The chain's CDR3 is CAWRSRFLGNYGYTF. CDR3 coding DNA: TGTGCCTGGAGGTCTAGGTTCCTCGGTAACTATGGCTACACCTTC.

Comment on this clone: A junction boundary mismatches the germline segment, possibly from a read error. The chain uses TRBV11-2 and TRBJ2-7; 7 bases agree with TRBD1. CDR3 length: 13 residues. Germline CDR1 SGHAT, CDR2 FQNNGV. The CDR3 region has the DNA TGTGCCAGCAGCTTGGGACAGTCTGCGATACAAGACTTC. This encodes CASSLGQSAIQDF. Drawing the rest from reference TRBV11-2 and TRBJ2-7, the complete variable domain is EAGVAQSPRYKIIEKRQSVAFWCNPISGHATLYWYQQILGQGPKLLIQFQNNGVVDDSQLPKDRFSAERLKGVDSTLKIQPAKLEDSAVYLCASSLGQSAIQDFGPGTRLTVT.

The DNA of the CDR3 is TGTGCCAGCAGCGCTAGGGGGAAGCGGAAAATCACAGATACGCAGTATTTT. Translated, it gives CASSARGKRKITDTQYF. V gene TRBV5-6 combines with J gene TRBJ2-3, with a tentative D call TRBD1 (6 bases). V gave up 4 bases and J gave up 2 bases, with 20 bases separating them. The CDR3 consists of 17 residues. Germline loops: CDR1 SGHDT, CDR2 YYEEEE.

About this clone itself: One junction end does not reproduce the germline sequence, and a read error may be involved. The chain is built from TRBV10-3 and TRBJ1-1, with D hard to call. The CDR3 has 14 residues. Germline CDR1 and CDR2: ENHRY and SYGVKD. The CDR3 DNA reads as TGTGCCATCAGCGAGTTAACTATGAACACTGAAGCTTTCTTT. It codes for CAISELTMNTEAFF.

The chain has TRBV23-1 and TRBJ1-5; D ambiguous. TRBV23-1 is labeled an ORF, and its function is uncertain. The germline V and J ends were trimmed by 4 bases and 6 bases, with 16 bases remaining between them. This CDR3 is built from 15 residues. CDR3 in DNA: TGCGCCAGCAGTCCTATGGTGTCGGGATGTCAGCCCCAGCATTTT. This sequence encodes CASSPMVSGCQPQHF.